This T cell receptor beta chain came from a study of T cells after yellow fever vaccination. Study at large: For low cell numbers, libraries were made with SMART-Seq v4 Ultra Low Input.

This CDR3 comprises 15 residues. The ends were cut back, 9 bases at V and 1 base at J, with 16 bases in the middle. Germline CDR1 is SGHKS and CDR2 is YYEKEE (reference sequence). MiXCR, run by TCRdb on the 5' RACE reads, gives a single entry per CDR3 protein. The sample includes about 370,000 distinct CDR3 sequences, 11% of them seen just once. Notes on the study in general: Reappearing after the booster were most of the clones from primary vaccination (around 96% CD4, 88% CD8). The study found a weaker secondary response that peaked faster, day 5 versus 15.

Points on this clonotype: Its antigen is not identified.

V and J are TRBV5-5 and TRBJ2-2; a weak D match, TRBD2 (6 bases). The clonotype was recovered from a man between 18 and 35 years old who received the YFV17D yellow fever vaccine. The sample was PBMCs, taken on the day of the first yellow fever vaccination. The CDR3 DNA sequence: TGTGCCATGAGCCCGGGGGACCTGAACACCGGGGAGCTGTTTTTT. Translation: CAMSPGDLNTGELFF.